This T cell receptor (beta chain) was documented in a study of T-cell reconstitution after alpha-beta-depleted transplantation in children. This CDR3 has 15 amino acids. CDR1 and CDR2 (germline): SGHDT, YYEEEE. V lost 1 base to trimming and J lost 6 bases, with 13 bases between them. Unique molecular identifiers were used in preparing the TCRbeta library. A single record per CDR3 protein comes from TCRdb applying MiXCR to the PCR reads. The repertoire has 150,000 to 200,000 distinct CDR3 sequences, 6% to 7% of them found once; the top ten carry around 3.1%. This clonotype was seen repeatedly, ten times or more.

The chain recombines TRBV5-6 with TRBJ2-2, with D possibly being TRBD2 (6 bases). The sequencing here drew on PBMCs from the stem cell graft donor, taken from the stem cell graft. This sequence was found in a human donor who donated a stem cell graft to a child with Wiskott-Aldrich syndrome. The CDR3 DNA reads as TGTGCCAGCAGCTTGTATCGGGGAGGTTCCGGGGAGCTGTTTTTT. This sequence encodes CASSLYRGGSGELFF.